This paragraph reports one TCR beta chain. Antigen unknown. The sample belongs to a study of a mutant IDH1 vaccine in newly diagnosed glioma. Study-wide background: Visit V13 took place at week 47, and visit V12 happened at week 35.

Here immunoSEQ multiplex PCR was the method, and the copy in TCRdb shows in-frame clones only, minus some. The table records fewer than 95,000 clones, about 81% of them present only once. General study points: Pseudoprogression seemed unrelated to changes in top peripheral T cell clonotypes.

The sample's time point: week 47, end of study. Mutant IDH1 20-mer peptide, at 300 ug, made up each vaccine dose, with topical imiquimod. In germline, CDR1 is KGHSH, CDR2 LQKENI. This CDR3 is 17 amino acids long. V shed 0 bases and J shed 4 bases, with 17 bases lying between them. Specimen: PBMCs, collected from a glioma patient whose treatment included an IDH1 peptide vaccine. The genes are TRBV18 and TRBJ2-3, with D tentatively TRBD1 (7 bases). This sequence originates from a middle-aged man with glioma. CDR3 sequence (DNA): TGTGCCAGCTCACCACCTAAAAGCCAGGGGGGAGCAGATACGCAGTATTTT. Protein sequence: CASSPPKSQGGADTQYF.